This section outlines one T cell receptor (beta chain) sequence together with its context. Its antigen is not yet known. No much larger clonotype is one base removed from it; base qualities were not supplied. The sample comes from a study of shared clonotypes between healthy human individuals (TCRdb year 2020). With respect to the entire study: A couple of women and a few men aged 18 to 49 years were included in the cohort. For each donor, three plates each were used for CD4 naive and CD4 memory, two plates were used for CD8 naive, and one plate was used for CD8 memory. Per donor, leukapheresis produced somewhere between about 0.85 and 8.9 billion PBMCs. Different laboratories and diverse techniques were used to prepare libraries and sequence TCR repertoires, to increase sequencing depth and limit assay-specific biases. To estimate repertoire size and how much clonotype sharing occurs between individuals, the study deeply sequenced the blood TCR repertoires of roughly 5 healthy adults. Broader findings and caveats from the paper: Estimated clonotype richness was generally larger for naive than for memory subsets. Because the study included only a small number of donors, the genetic and exposure-history diversity represented was limited. Sampling was restricted to blood, and TCR repertoires in tissue are likely to differ from TCR repertoires in blood. Based on pairwise subsampling, the degree of clonotype sharing among donors was expected to be affected by sequencing depth. Even with the large sequencing depth, rarefaction of the sorted-subset datasets indicated that sequencing was incomplete. When several donors were compared, the shared fraction of clonotypes was about 5% for naive CD4, about 4% for naive CD8, 2.3% for memory CD4, and about 0.36% for memory CD8. Compared with non-shared clonotypes, clonotypes shared by all four sorted-subset donors had higher generation probabilities.

Using the deep immunoSEQ assay, multiplex PCR amplified TCR CDR3 regions from genomic DNA. Genomic DNA extracted from each cell subset was distributed evenly over all wells of several immunoSEQ 96-well plates, and each plate served as one replicate. Each replicate PCR for sorted subsets received around 200 ng genomic DNA, equal to tens of thousands of T cell genomes. The purified libraries were quantified using a Qubit 3.0 fluorometer, sized with a Bioanalyzer 2100, and then quantified again using the KAPA Library Quantification kit. Every immunoSEQ 96-well plate was sequenced on a dedicated single-read 150-cycle Illumina NextSeq 550 flow cell. As for how the authors treated the data: Because the immunoSEQ output held only junctional sequences and lacked quality scores, the filtering could not match the filtering applied to full-length reads. To assign V/J genes and CDR3, sequences were annotated using PyIR, a Python wrapper for IgBLAST v1.9, with IMGT germline references. Reads were filtered out if the reads had weak V/J assignments (E-value above 1e-6), no CDR3, stop codons, out-of-frame junctions, or ambiguous translated residues. V3J clonotypes were defined as sequences sharing the same inferred V gene, J gene, and CDR3 amino acid sequence. Percentage overlap between repertoires was calculated by dividing the number of shared unique clonotypes by the size of the smaller repertoire. RTK rarefaction, the Chao1 estimator, and Recon v2.1 estimates of unobserved clonotypes were used to assess repertoire richness. OLGA was used to compute generation probabilities for all TCRbeta clonotypes that the gDNA method yielded from a handful of donors. The immuneACCESS repertoire file appears here via TCRdb, limited to in-frame rearrangements. These files lack a portion of the clones; in checked studies, under half of the deficit traces to unresolved V genes, and the cause of the others is not known. Clonal size and the V and J genes are those of that table, whereas D and trimming came from the DNA. The sample profile shows under 1 million clones; nearly 95% of them were found once. Together, the top ten hold under 30% of the sample.

There are 14 amino acids in the CDR3, from cysteine to phenylalanine inclusive. The retained sequence is limited to the CDR3, 42 bases, with the frame set at the first base. The germline V gene (reference sequence) supplies CDR1 MNHEY and CDR2 SMNVEV. The junction shows trimming of 7 bases on V and 3 bases on J, and the gene matches do not reach 8 bases of it. For the CD8 naive samples, CD45RO-negative cells were positively selected for CCR7, yielding a CD45RA+CCR7+ population from which TemRA cells were excluded. Donors were healthy HIV-negative adults with no recently reported acute infections or vaccinations. Only Caucasian adults living in Nashville, Tennessee, USA were represented among the donors. After blood collection by leukapheresis, PBMCs were isolated using Ficoll-Histopaque density gradient centrifugation and then cryopreserved in the vapor phase of liquid nitrogen. Analytical flow cytometry was used to check the purity and quantity of every magnetically sorted T cell population. Genomic DNA was isolated from every sorted fraction and measured by UV absorbance on a Nanodrop 2000c.

The sequencing sample was made of naive CD8+ T cells sorted from blood. The cell subset or site label here, explained by the study, means: CD45RA+CCR7+. The chain is encoded by TRBV27 joined to TRBJ2-7; 8 bases in the junction line up with TRBD2. The TCR sequence derives from a man younger than 40 in good health. The CDR3 protein is CASNVAGGFYEQYF. The sequence in DNA is TGTGCCAGCAACGTTGCGGGGGGTTTCTACGAGCAGTACTTC.